These 11 T cell receptor beta chains were sequenced from one sample in a study of regulatory T cells in long-lasting Graves disease. Arm-PCR of CDR3 regions and iRepertoire HTBI primers were the basis on which TCR beta libraries were built. Via MiXCR, TCRdb re-called the multiplex PCR reads, giving one row per CDR3 protein. Of around 400,000 distinct CDR3 sequences in the sample, 20% to 25% were seen once. Time point here: persistent/refractory GD, antithyroid drugs over 5 years with positive TRAb. RNA isolated from PBMCs was used to make the TCR library. The sequencing used peripheral blood mononuclear cells (PBMCs), collected when the disease was refractory, from a patient treated with antithyroid drugs. These receptors all stem from a female donor with Graves disease.

This clonotype occurred a few times. V usage is TRBV10-3 and J usage is TRBJ1-1; tentative D call: TRBD1 (5 bases). In germline, CDR1 is ENHRY, CDR2 SYGVKD. The CDR3 is 16 amino acids. Between the trimmed V and J ends, which lost 3 bases and 1 base, there was a span of 15 bases. The CDR3 is CAISDPGLPENTEAFF. The DNA for the CDR3 is TGTGCCATCAGTGACCCAGGGTTGCCAGAGAACACTGAAGCTTTCTTT.

The chain combines TRBV28 with TRBJ1-5; 8 positions agree with TRBD1. Germline V gene sequence: CDR1 MDHEN, CDR2 SYDVKM. This CDR3 has 13 residues. The V and J ends lost 6 bases and 5 bases, in that order; junction bases with no gene match: 3. The CDR3 DNA follows: TGTGCCAGCAGGGACAGGGCCTATCAGCCCCAGCATTTT. Residues: CASRDRAYQPQHF.

The rearrangement uses TRBV12-3 or TRBV12-4 and TRBJ2-1; D uncertain. This CDR3 has 14 amino acids. Between the trimmed V and J ends, which lost 6 bases and 9 bases, there was a span of 18 bases. The CDR3 reads CASSPLPPPGEQFF. The CDR3 nucleotides read TGTGCCAGCAGCCCCCTCCCCCCCCCCGGTGAGCAGTTCTTC.

The chain combines TRBV3-1 with TRBJ2-5, with D possibly matching TRBD2 (6 bases). Between the trimmed V and J ends, which lost 6 bases and 4 bases, there was a span of 15 bases. The CDR3 loop spans 14 amino acids. The germline V gene encodes CDR1 LGHDT and CDR2 YNNKEL (reference sequence). CDR3 coding DNA: TGTGCCAGCAGGCCCACCGCGGGGCCAGAGACCCAGTACTTC. Its protein product is CASRPTAGPETQYF.

J is TRBJ1-2 and V is TRBV7-9, with 8 positions matching TRBD1. The CDR3 extends over 16 amino acids. Germline CDR1 reads SEHNR; CDR2 reads FQNEAQ (reference sequence). The trim removed 0 bases at V and 4 bases at J, leaving 7 bases unmatched. The CDR3 bases are TGTGCCAGCAGCTTAGCGACGTCAGGGGGCTTCTATGGCTACACCTTC. It encodes CASSLATSGGFYGYTF.

In this sample, this clonotype turned up many times. The J gene is TRBJ2-7, the V gene TRBV28; 7 nucleotides line up with TRBD2. V lost 8 bases, J lost 0 bases, and 4 bases stayed unmatched. The V gene's germline CDR1 is MDHEN and CDR2 SYDVKM. This CDR3 spans 13 amino acids. CDR3 DNA: TGTGCCAGCGCGGCGGGAGTCTCCTACGAGCAGTACTTC. Its protein product is CASAAGVSYEQYF.

The V and J genes are TRBV30 and TRBJ1-5, with D perhaps matching TRBD1 (6 bases). Germline V gene sequence: CDR1 GTSNPN, CDR2 SVGIG (reference sequence). The CDR3 consists of 15 residues. The V and J ends lost 2 bases and 2 bases respectively, with 13 bases between them. The CDR3 DNA is TGTGCCTGGAGTACAGGGCGCCAAGGCAATCAGCCCCAGCATTTT. It yields the protein CAWSTGRQGNQPQHF.

This clonotype was detected only a few times. This rearrangement joins TRBV4-1 to TRBJ2-7, with 13 bases lining up with TRBD2. Germline V CDR1 and CDR2: MGHRA, YSYEKL. V was pared by 4 bases and J by 12 bases, with 12 bases of the junction left unmatched. CDR3 size: 15 residues. The CDR3 region has the DNA TGCGCCAGCAGCCTCTCCACTAGCGGGAGGGGGGATTGGTACTTC. It codes for CASSLSTSGRGDWYF.

This clonotype occurred once. The rearrangement uses TRBV5-1 and TRBJ1-1; 9 bases align to TRBD1. The CDR3 length is 15 residues. Germline CDR1 is SGHRS and CDR2 is YFSETQ. V shed 1 base, J shed 6 bases, and the junction held 7 bases outside the gene matches. The CDR3, as DNA: TGCGCCAGCAGCTTGAATCCGGGACAGGGAGCTGAAGCTTTCTTT. It encodes CASSLNPGQGAEAFF.

The V call is TRBV4-2, the J call TRBJ2-7; no reliable D call. This CDR3 comprises 15 residues. V was cut by 2 bases and J by 2 bases, with 13 bases left in between. Germline CDR1 LGHNA, CDR2 YNFKEQ. As DNA, the CDR3 is TGTGCCAGCAGCCAAATCCGCCCGGCTACCTACGAGCAGTACTTC. This translates into CASSQIRPATYEQYF.

About this clonotype: A much larger clone is a single base away; this may be a read error. The rearrangement uses TRBV2 and TRBJ2-1, with D hard to call. The length of the CDR3 is 14 residues. Germline V gene lookup returns CDR1 SNHLY and CDR2 FYNNEI. The V end was cut by 2 bases, the J end by 4 bases, with 9 bases between. The CDR3 loop is CASSELQGYNEQFF. Written as DNA, the CDR3 is TGTGCCAGCAGTGAACTGCAAGGATACAATGAGCAGTTCTTC.